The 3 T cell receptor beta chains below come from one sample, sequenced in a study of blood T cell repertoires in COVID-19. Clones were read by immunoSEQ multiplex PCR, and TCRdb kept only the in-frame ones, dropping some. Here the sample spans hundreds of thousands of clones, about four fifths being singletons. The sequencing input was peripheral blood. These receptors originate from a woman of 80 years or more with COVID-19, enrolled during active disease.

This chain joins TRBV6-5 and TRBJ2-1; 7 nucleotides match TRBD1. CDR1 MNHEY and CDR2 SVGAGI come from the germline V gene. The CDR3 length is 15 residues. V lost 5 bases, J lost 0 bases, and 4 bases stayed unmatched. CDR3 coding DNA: TGTGCCAGCAGTCACAGGGGCAACTCCTACAATGAGCAGTTCTTC. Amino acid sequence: CASSHRGNSYNEQFF.

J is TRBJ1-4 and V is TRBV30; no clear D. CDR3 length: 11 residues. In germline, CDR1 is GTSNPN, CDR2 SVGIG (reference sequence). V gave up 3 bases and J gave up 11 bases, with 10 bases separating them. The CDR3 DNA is TGTGCCTGGAGCGCAGGCGGGAAACTGTTTTTT. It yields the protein CAWSAGGKLFF.

CDR3 bases: TGTGCCAGTAGTCCACAGGGATTGATCTCTGGGGCCAACGTCCTGACTTTC. Its protein is CASSPQGLISGANVLTF. This chain connects TRBV19 to TRBJ2-6; perhaps TRBD1 as D (6 bases). The CDR3 covers 17 residues. The germline CDR1 and CDR2 sequences are LNHDA and SQIVND (reference sequence). The germline V and J ends were trimmed by 5 bases and 0 bases, with 14 bases remaining between them.